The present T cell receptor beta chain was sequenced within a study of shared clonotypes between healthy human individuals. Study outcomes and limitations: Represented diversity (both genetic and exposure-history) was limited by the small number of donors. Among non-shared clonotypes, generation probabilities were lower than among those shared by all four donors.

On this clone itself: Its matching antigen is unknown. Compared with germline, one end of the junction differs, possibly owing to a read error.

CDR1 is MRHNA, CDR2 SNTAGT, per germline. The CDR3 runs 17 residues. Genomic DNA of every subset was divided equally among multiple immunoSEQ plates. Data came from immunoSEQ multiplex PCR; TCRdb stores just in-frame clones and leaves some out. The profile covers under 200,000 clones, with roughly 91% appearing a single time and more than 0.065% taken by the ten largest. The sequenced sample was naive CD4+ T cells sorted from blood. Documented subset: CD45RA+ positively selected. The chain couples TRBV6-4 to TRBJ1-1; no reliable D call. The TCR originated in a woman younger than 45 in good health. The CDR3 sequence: CASNDRTATRENTEAFF. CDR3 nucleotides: TGTGCCAGCAATGACCGAACCGCCACTCGGGAGAACACTGAAGCTTTCTTT.